This T cell receptor beta chain was recorded in a study of T cells in Graves' hyperthyroidism and ophthalmopathy (dated by TCRdb to the late 2010s). A note on the overall study: Peripheral blood was collected at initial diagnosis, before any treatment. TCR Vbeta CDR3 sequencing of fewer than 150 peripheral blood samples (fewer than 45 ophthalmopathy, about 75 hyperthyroidism and approximately 17 progressor patients) is reported in the paper. Once sampling was done, hyperthyroidism patients were given methimazole at a starting dose of 30 mg daily, whereas ophthalmopathy patients were given high-dose intravenous methylprednisolone. The 100 or so discovery patients were divided at random into training and test sets in a 7:3 ratio. The study also compared thyroid tissue and blood T-cell repertoires from five or six Graves' hyperthyroidism patients. Whether ophthalmopathy could be predicted prospectively was tested in an independent validation cohort made up of under 20 hyperthyroidism patients plus 17 patients who later progressed to ophthalmopathy. A discovery cohort of 95 to 100 patients, approximately 44 with Graves' ophthalmopathy and over 55 with stable Graves' hyperthyroidism, was used to find distinguishing TCR V-J signatures. Overall results and qualifications from the work: No statistical method was used to fix the sample size in advance, and group allocation was not hidden from the investigators. In validation, progression to ophthalmopathy was predicted by the model with nearly 71% sensitivity and just over 72% specificity, a median of about 6.8 months before onset. A model built on a 13 V-J signature distinguished ophthalmopathy from stable hyperthyroidism, reaching about 88% sensitivity and 81% to 83% specificity in cross-validation and 80%/75% in testing. Most expanded thyroid clonotypes (frequency above 0.001) were also detected in blood, suggesting blood repertoires may reflect thyroid immune responses.

This clonotype has a count of ten or more. Its binding antigen is unknown. No base quality values were provided; no much bigger clone lies one nucleotide off. A patient counted as having stable Graves' hyperthyroidism if no progression to ophthalmopathy occurred over 18 months of follow-up. Hyperthyroidism patients were newly diagnosed, had a disease duration of under 2 months, and were aged 18 to 65 years. Patients with uncontrolled infections, other autoimmune diseases, pregnancy or lactation were excluded. Diagnoses were based on clinical symptoms, serum thyroxine and TRAb, thyroid ultrasound and orbital computed tomography. Ficoll-Paque density gradient centrifugation was used to isolate PBMCs from under 11 ml of fresh peripheral blood. Total RNA was extracted with Trizol reagent, and quality was checked on an Agilent 2100 Bioanalyzer. TCR beta CDR3 regions were amplified from RNA transcripts. A first-round RT-PCR of the TCR CDR3 used the HTBI primer set with the Qiagen OneStep RT-PCR kit. Libraries were constructed in a second round of multiplex PCR, after which size selection and purification were performed. The libraries were sequenced on an Illumina HiSeq2000 using paired-end 100 bp reads. As for how the authors treated the data: SOAPnuke was used to process the raw data, with reads discarded if the reads contained adapters or uncalled bases, had a mean Phred below 15, or lacked an exact constant-primer or identifier match. High-quality paired reads were merged using COPE v1.2.5, and each unique nucleotide sequence was defined as a clonotype. MiTCR v1.1 was used to align the clonotypes against IMGT TRBV, TRBD and TRBJ reference segments. Only V-J combinations with frequency above 0.0001, covering about 99% of repertoires, were analysed. The TCS score was defined as the ratio of F50 (clonal expansion) to E x V (chaos), calculated using BLOSUM62-based TCRdist between CDR3 peptides within each V-J. Welch's t-statistics and random forest reduced some 510 V-J features to about 13, which were used in a naive Bayes classifier (R e1071). TCRdb redid the processing of the public reads, applying fastp at Q25 and MiXCR, and retained in-frame beta chains. Rows with a matching CDR3 protein are joined into one entry that keeps the most common DNA and genes. The V and J calls here are based on TCRdb, not the publication. The table for this sample lists roughly 700,000 distinct CDR3 sequences; approximately 14% of them were counted only once. Roughly a tenth of the sample lies in the top ten.

Its CDR3 holds 13 amino acids, cysteine through phenylalanine. The DNA shown is the 39-base CDR3, in frame from base 1. For this chain, trimming is 5 bases at the V end and 8 bases at the J end, and the number of junction bases without a gene match is 4. The germline V gene encodes CDR1 SGHTA and CDR2 FQGTGA. The clonotype comes from a woman younger than 30 with Graves' hyperthyroidism. Sequencing input: blood. This receptor chain uses TRBV7-3 and TRBJ2-1; a stretch of 9 junction bases matches TRBD2. In nucleotides, the sequence is TGTGCCAGCAGCGCGGGACTAGCTGATGAGCAGTTCTTC. Translation gives CASSAGLADEQFF.